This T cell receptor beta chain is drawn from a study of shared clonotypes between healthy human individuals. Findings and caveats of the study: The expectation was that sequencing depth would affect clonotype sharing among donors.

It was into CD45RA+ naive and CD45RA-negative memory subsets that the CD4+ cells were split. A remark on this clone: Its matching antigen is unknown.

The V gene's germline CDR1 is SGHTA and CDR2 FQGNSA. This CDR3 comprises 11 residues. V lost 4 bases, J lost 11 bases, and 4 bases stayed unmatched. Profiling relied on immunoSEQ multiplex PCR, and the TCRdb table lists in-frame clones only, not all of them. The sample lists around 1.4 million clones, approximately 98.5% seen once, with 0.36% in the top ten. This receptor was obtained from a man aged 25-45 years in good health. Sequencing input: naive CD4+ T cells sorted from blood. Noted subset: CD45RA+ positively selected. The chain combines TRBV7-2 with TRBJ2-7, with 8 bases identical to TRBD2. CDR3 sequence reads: CASSSEREKYF. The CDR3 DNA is TGTGCCAGCAGCTCTGAGCGGGAGAAGTACTTC.